This T cell receptor beta chain stems from a study of cytotoxic CD8 clonotypes in ibrutinib-treated CLL. Germline V gene sequence: CDR1 SGHKS, CDR2 YYEKEE (reference sequence). Between the trimmed V and J ends, which lost 1 base and 0 bases, there was a span of 16 bases. CDR3 length: 17 amino acids. The data were produced by immunoSEQ multiplex PCR, yet TCRdb's version contains in-frame clones alone and is incomplete. The repertoire holds 20,000 to 30,000 clones, with roughly 65% as singletons. J is TRBJ1-2 and V is TRBV5-5, with D maybe TRBD1 (5 bases). The TCR comes from a human donor with chronic lymphocytic leukemia. The sample in question was PBMCs, obtained after 24 months of ibrutinib treatment. CDR3 sequence reads: CASSLSGRDPSNYGYTF. The DNA for the CDR3 is TGTGCCAGCAGCTTGTCGGGACGGGACCCCTCTAACTATGGCTACACCTTC.